The TCR beta chain described here comes from a study of control samples from healthy donors and cancer patients. Repertoires were generated with immunoSEQ multiplex PCR, while TCRdb's copy carries only in-frame clones and drops some. The table lists tens of thousands of clones, roughly 89% of them singletons, with under 2.5% in the top ten. Germline CDR1 reads KGHSH; CDR2 reads LQKENI. The CDR3 is 16 amino acids. The trim removed 0 bases at V and 6 bases at J, leaving 8 bases unmatched. This TCR came from a woman aged 55-70 years with head and neck cancer. Input material: PBMCs. The rearrangement uses TRBV18 and TRBJ1-5, with 7 bases fitting TRBD1. CDR3 sequence: CASSPPTRGVIQPQHF. In nucleotides, the CDR3 is TGTGCCAGCTCACCACCGACCAGGGGGGTAATTCAGCCCCAGCATTTT.